Below are 4 T cell receptor beta chains sequenced from a single sample in a study of CD8+ T cells in alopecia areata. RNA, once extracted, was reverse transcribed into cDNA for use as the sequencing template. TCRdb's table, derived via immunoSEQ multiplex PCR, lists solely in-frame clones and lacks some. Of 150,000 or so clones listed, around 49% are singletons. The specimen comprised CD8+ T cells sorted from blood, sampled at week 0. Receptor source: a human donor with alopecia areata.

This chain joins TRBV30 and TRBJ1-4; TRBD1 aligns across 8 bases. Germline values: CDR1 GTSNPN, CDR2 SVGIG (reference sequence). The CDR3 spans 14 residues. V lost 1 base, J lost 8 bases, and 6 bases stayed unmatched. Here the CDR3 DNA reads TGTGCCTGGAGTGAGGACAGGGTTTTGGAAAAACTGTTTTTT. Protein: CAWSEDRVLEKLFF.

The J gene is TRBJ2-2, the V gene TRBV4-2, with 10 bases aligning to TRBD2. The V and J ends lost 4 bases and 3 bases, in that order; junction bases with no gene match: 20. Germline values: CDR1 LGHNA, CDR2 YNFKEQ. The CDR3 spans 21 residues. The CDR3 DNA reads as TGTGCCAGCAGCCTCCCATCTCCAACACCCAGGACTAGCGGCTACACCGGGGAGCTGTTTTTT. The encoded protein is CASSLPSPTPRTSGYTGELFF.

This clone was counted between two and nine times. The chain employs TRBV21-1 and TRBJ2-5; the DNA was not used to check the table's D call, TRBD1. TRBV21-1 is a documented pseudogene. The length of the CDR3 is 13 residues. CDR3 in DNA: TGTGCCAGCAGCGCAACAGGGGGAAAGACCCAGTACTTC. Translated: CASSATGGKTQYF.

The genes are TRBV6-5 and TRBJ2-6; 11 positions agree with TRBD2. CDR1 and CDR2 (germline): MNHEY, SVGAGI. The J segment lost 15 bases and the V segment lost 6 bases, leaving 10 bases of the junction unmatched. The CDR3 sequence is 14 residues long. The CDR3: CASRGTSGPGGLTF. The CDR3 coding sequence is TGTGCCAGCAGAGGGACTAGCGGTCCAGGAGGCCTGACTTTC.